The sequence of this TCR beta chain was determined in a study of a mutant IDH1 vaccine in newly diagnosed glioma. Study background: Patients began vaccination 4-6 weeks after radiotherapy alone, or with temozolomide cycles.

In the case of this clone: Its antigen is unidentified. A read error may produce the germline difference seen at one junction end.

The time point here: week 23, last vaccination. The study gave 300 ug of mutant IDH1 20-mer peptide per vaccine dose, with topical imiquimod. The CDR3 loop spans 13 amino acids. Germline CDR1 and CDR2: SEHNR and FQNEAQ (reference sequence). The data were produced by immunoSEQ multiplex PCR, yet TCRdb's version contains in-frame clones alone and is incomplete. The repertoire holds about 72,000 clones, approximately 87% seen once, with about an eighth in the top ten. The sample was PBMCs, taken from a glioma patient whose treatment included an IDH1 peptide vaccine. The V and J genes are TRBV7-9 and TRBJ1-1; tentative D call: TRBD1 (6 bases). This receptor was obtained from a man aged 18 to 29 with glioma. This CDR3 is CASTLNRATEAFF. DNA of the CDR3: TGTGCCAGCACCTTAAACAGGGCCACTGAAGCTTTCTTT.